The clone carrying this T cell receptor beta chain was detected a few times. No antigen is known for it. This record comes from a study of beta chain features in type 1 diabetes. Study-level findings and limits: Significant though moderate, a shortening of TCRB CDR3s appeared in all four CD4+ subsets of Type 1 diabetes patients.

Since all of the isolated RNA was reverse transcribed, expressed TCRB transcripts were what got sequenced. Produced via immunoSEQ multiplex PCR; TCRdb's table is partial and in-frame only. Among hundreds of thousands of clones listed, 9.3% were seen once. CDR3 size: 13 residues. The V and J ends lost 8 bases and 10 bases, in that order; junction bases with no gene match: 9. The germline CDR1 and CDR2 sequences are MNHEY and SVGAGI. Sequencing input: central memory CD4+ T cells from blood. The TCR was taken from a young man with type 1 diabetes. The chain uses TRBV6-5 and TRBJ1-4; 8 bases are a match to TRBD1. Here the CDR3 DNA reads TGTGCCAGCCGACCAAGTGACAGGGGAAAACTGTTTTTT. It is translated as CASRPSDRGKLFF.